One T cell receptor (beta chain) is described in this entry. There are a few counts of this clonotype. The antigen this receptor binds is unknown. Base qualities are not at hand, and no much larger clone is one base apart. The record originates from a study of T-cell memory formation after mild COVID-19 (dated by TCRdb to the early 2020s). General notes on the study: TCR sequence clusters from the two donors were largely donor specific. T-cell clones expanding and contracting after mild COVID-19 in a couple of donors were tracked by longitudinal TCRalpha and TCRbeta repertoire sequencing. Two young, previously healthy adult volunteers, one female and one male, were included in the cohort. Study-wide findings and limitations: The study covered only a couple of mild cases, and larger cohorts including severe cases with pre-infection samples were considered necessary. Some responding clones were detected in pre-infection memory, which suggested that pre-existing cross-reactive memory T cells had joined the SARS-CoV-2 response. From day 15 to 85, contracting clones showed balanced CD4/CD8 phenotypes, whereas a second wave of clones that expanded from day 15 to 37 leaned towards CD4+. SARS-CoV-2 specificity was not confirmed for the second-wave clones peaking on day 37. Contracting CD4+ clones appeared mostly in the CM and EM memory subsets, whereas CD8+ clones were enriched in EMRA.

PBMCs were isolated by Ficoll-Paque density gradient centrifugation. TCRdb names Illumina NovaSeq 6000 as the instrument used. cDNA libraries for TCRalpha and TCRbeta were prepared by 5'RACE using constant-segment primers, with sample barcodes and unique molecular identifiers added. RNA was extracted from every sample with Trizol reagent. Amplification of the libraries took two PCR steps, and the second step added a second sample barcode plus Illumina TruSeq adapters. Sequencing of the libraries was done on an Illumina NovaSeq, producing 2 x 150 bp paired-end reads. The authors processed their data as follows. Demultiplexing of reads and collapsing into UMI-guided consensus sequences were performed with migec v1.2.7. Using mixcr v2.1.11, UMI consensuses were aligned to TRA and TRB V and J templates and then assembled into clonotypes. A clonotype was counted as expanded or contracted only when both edgeR and NoisET called the clonotype significant, with the noise models trained on biological replicates. For edgeR calls, a false discovery rate-adjusted p below 0.01 and a log2 fold-change threshold of 1 were applied. As an exploratory analysis of dynamics, max-normalized trajectories of the 1000 most abundant clonotypes were examined by PCA with hierarchical clustering. Separately sequenced CD4+ and CD8+ repertoires were used to assign a CD4 or CD8 phenotype to each responding clone. Using fastp trimming at Q25 and MiXCR clonotype assembly, TCRdb reanalyzed the public sequencing data and kept in-frame beta chains. Each CDR3 protein appears once, grouped with its most common genes and DNA. The V and J calls come from TCRdb's annotation, not from the publication. The sample table lists 250,000 or so distinct CDR3 sequences, roughly a tenth of them with a count of one. Around 23% of the sample is in the top ten clones.

The germline V gene yields LGHNT for CDR1 and FRNRAP for CDR2. Taken from cysteine to phenylalanine, the CDR3 has 16 residues. The only DNA kept is the CDR3, 48 bases in frame from the first base. V is pruned by 3 bases and J by 2 bases, leaving 9 bases of the junction without a gene match. This receptor was obtained from a man younger than 35 who had mild COVID-19 (a few samples of this study predate the infection). The sample titles of this study are shuffled in the database, so cell type and time point are left out; the donor was told from shared clones. The sequencing input was PBMCs or a T cell subset sorted from them (not recorded which). The rearrangement combines TRBV12-5 with TRBJ2-7, and 8 junctional nucleotides match TRBD2. The CDR3 has the sequence CASGFGGGHGTYEQYF. The nucleotides are TGTGCTAGTGGTTTCGGGGGGGGACACGGGACCTACGAGCAGTACTTC.